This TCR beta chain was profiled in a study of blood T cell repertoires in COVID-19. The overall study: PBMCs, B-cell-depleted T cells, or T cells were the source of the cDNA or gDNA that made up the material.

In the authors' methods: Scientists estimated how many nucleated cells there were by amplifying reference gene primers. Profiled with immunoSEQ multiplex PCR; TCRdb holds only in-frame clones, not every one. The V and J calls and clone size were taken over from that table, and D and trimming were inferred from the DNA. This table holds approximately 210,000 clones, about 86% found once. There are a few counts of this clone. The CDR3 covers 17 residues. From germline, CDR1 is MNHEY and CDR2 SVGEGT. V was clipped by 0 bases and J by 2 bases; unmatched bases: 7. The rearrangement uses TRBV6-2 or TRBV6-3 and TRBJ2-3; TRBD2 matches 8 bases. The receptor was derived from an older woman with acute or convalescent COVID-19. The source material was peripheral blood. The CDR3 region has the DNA TGTGCCAGCAGTTACTCCACTAGCGGAGGGGACACAGATACGCAGTATTTT. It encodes CASSYSTSGGDTDTQYF.